A single sample is the source of the 18 T cell receptor beta chains below, sequenced in a study of response to subunit inactivated influenza vaccine. TCRdb called the RT-PCR reads again in MiXCR, with one record for every CDR3 protein. This repertoire shows over 750,000 distinct CDR3 sequences, over 20% found once; its top ten account for about a tenth. Sequencing used PBMCs from blood, obtained around 5 days after vaccination. Receptors originate from a man over 45 who received an inactivated influenza vaccine.

The chain links TRBV7-9 to TRBJ2-7; no clear D. Germline CDR1 and CDR2: SEHNR and FQNEAQ (reference sequence). The V end lost 1 base, the J end lost 5 bases, and 12 bases lay between the germline ends. This CDR3 is built from 14 residues. The CDR3, as DNA: TGTGCCAGCAGCTTAGTGTCTCGCAGCGACGAGCAGTACTTC. Its translation is CASSLVSRSDEQYF.

This clonotype turned up a few times. The chain is built from TRBV27 and TRBJ2-1; no firm D call. V was shortened by 7 bases and J by 0 bases, with 13 bases between the two germline ends. This CDR3 has 15 residues. Germline V CDR1 and CDR2: MNHEY, SMNVEV (reference sequence). CDR3 region: CASKKGVSSYNEQFF. CDR3 sequence (DNA): TGTGCCAGCAAAAAGGGCGTAAGCTCCTACAATGAGCAGTTCTTC.

The chain combines TRBV28 with TRBJ2-5; no clear D. CDR3 length equals 13 residues. V lost 5 bases and J 5 bases, leaving 12 bases between the germline ends. Germline CDR1 and CDR2: MDHEN and SYDVKM. The CDR3 coding sequence is TGTGCCAGCAGTAAACCTGGGGTGGAGACCCAGTACTTC. It is translated as CASSKPGVETQYF.

The DNA of the CDR3 is TGTGCCAGCAGCGCTAGCGGGGGGGTTTACAATGAGCAGTTCTTC. Translating it yields CASSASGGVYNEQFF. The genes are TRBV9 and TRBJ2-1, with 12 bases that match TRBD2. CDR1 is SGDLS, CDR2 YYNGEE, per germline. This CDR3 comprises 15 residues. Trimming at V came to 3 bases and at J to 4 bases, leaving 2 bases not matched to a gene.

The V and J genes are TRBV2 and TRBJ2-7; D may be TRBD2 (5 bases). Germline CDR1 reads SNHLY; CDR2 reads FYNNEI. The length of the CDR3 is 11 residues. V lost 7 bases, J lost 5 bases, and 9 bases lay in between. The CDR3 region is CASKDFNEQYF. In nucleotides, the CDR3 is TGTGCCAGCAAGGACTTTAACGAGCAGTACTTC.

This clonotype was recorded a few times. The chain joins TRBV5-1 to TRBJ1-1; possibly TRBD1 for D (6 bases). Trimming took off 2 bases at V and 1 base at J, with 9 bases between the two ends. The germline V gene has CDR1 SGHRS and CDR2 YFSETQ. CDR3 length: 14 amino acids. In DNA form, the CDR3 reads TGCGCCAGCAGCTTTACGACAGGGAACACTGAAGCTTTCTTT. Translating it yields CASSFTTGNTEAFF.

This clonotype was counted only a few times. The V and J genes are TRBV12-3 or TRBV12-4 and TRBJ1-2; the D gene is possibly TRBD1 (6 bases). The length of the CDR3 is 14 residues. Trimming removed 3 bases at V and 7 bases at J, with 15 bases between. The CDR3 reads CASSFERGVGGYTF. CDR3 bases: TGTGCCAGCAGTTTTGAAAGGGGGGTCGGTGGCTACACCTTC.

This clonotype showed up just a few times. This chain uses TRBV20-1 with TRBJ1-6; TRBD1 matches at 10 bases. The germline CDR1 and CDR2 sequences are DFQATT and SNEGSKA (reference sequence). Trimming cost V 1 base and J 8 bases; bases outside gene matches: 5. The CDR3 loop spans 15 amino acids. The DNA of the CDR3 is TGCAGTGCTAGAGCCCGGGACAGGGGATATTCACCCCTCCACTTT. This sequence encodes CSARARDRGYSPLHF.

This clonotype has a handful of counts. The CDR3 protein is CASRSGGPAYEQYF. The CDR3 coding sequence is TGTGCCAGCAGATCAGGGGGGCCGGCCTACGAGCAGTACTTC. V usage is TRBV28 and J usage is TRBJ2-7; D may be TRBD1 (7 bases). Germline V gene data show CDR1 as MDHEN and CDR2 as SYDVKM. Trimming removed 6 bases from V and 2 bases from J, with 14 bases in between. This CDR3 has 14 residues.

Details on this clonotype: This may arise from a read error, as a much more abundant clone is one base away. The genes are TRBV12-3 or TRBV12-4 and TRBJ1-1; D unresolved. There are 14 residues in the CDR3. The CDR3 DNA is TGTGCCAGCAGTTTTTCGGGGATGAACACTAAAGCTTTCTTT. Its translation is CASSFSGMNTKAFF.

This sequence joins TRBV12-3 or TRBV12-4 and TRBJ2-3; D unclear. The CDR3 spans 14 residues. The V end lost 7 bases, the J end lost 3 bases, and 14 bases lay between the germline ends. This CDR3 is CASNSRHSTDTQYF. The CDR3 nucleotides are TGTGCCAGCAACTCACGGCACAGTACAGATACGCAGTATTTT.

The V and J genes are TRBV2 and TRBJ1-1, with D unresolved. The germline V gene encodes CDR1 SNHLY and CDR2 FYNNEI. This CDR3 spans 11 amino acids. V was trimmed by 4 bases and J by 7 bases, leaving 7 bases between them. The CDR3 DNA follows: TGTGCCAGCAGTGCCTCAGTTGAAGCTTTCTTT. This codes for CASSASVEAFF.

This sequence joins TRBV7-9 and TRBJ1-6, with D tentatively TRBD1 (5 bases). There are 17 residues in the CDR3. Germline V gene sequence: CDR1 SEHNR, CDR2 FQNEAQ (reference sequence). V was pared by 1 base and J by 4 bases, with 14 bases between. In nucleotides, the CDR3 is TGTGCCAGCAGCTTAGTCGGGGAATGGGGGTATAATTCACCCCTCCACTTT. Translated: CASSLVGEWGYNSPLHF.

The chain uses TRBV7-2 and TRBJ1-1; 7 nucleotides agree with TRBD1. Germline values: CDR1 SGHTA, CDR2 FQGNSA. V shed 3 bases and J 5 bases; nucleotides not matched to a gene: 6. This CDR3 is 14 amino acids long. The CDR3 here is CASSFRGGRTEAFF. The CDR3 DNA follows: TGTGCCAGCAGCTTCAGGGGGGGGAGGACTGAAGCTTTCTTT.

This clonotype appeared a few times. The chain recombines TRBV7-2 with TRBJ2-7; unclear D gene. Looked up from germline, CDR1 is SGHTA and CDR2 is FQGNSA. V was cut by 2 bases and J by 5 bases, with 13 bases left in between. The CDR3 has 14 residues. The DNA of the CDR3 is TGTGCCAGCAGCTTAAATTTTCGGAAGGACGAGCAGTACTTC. Translating it yields CASSLNFRKDEQYF.

The rearrangement uses TRBV7-6 and TRBJ2-7; TRBD1 is a possible D gene (6 bases). CDR1 and CDR2 (germline): SGHVS, FNYEAQ. V was cut by 6 bases and J by 3 bases, with 18 bases left in between. The CDR3 sequence is 15 residues long. The CDR3: CASSNPGTTGYEQYF. Written as DNA, the CDR3 is TGTGCCAGCAGTAACCCCGGGACAACCGGCTACGAGCAGTACTTC.

This clonotype was recorded once. This chain joins TRBV20-1 and TRBJ2-3, with 16 bases that match TRBD2. V was pared by 2 bases and J by 8 bases, with 16 bases of the junction left unmatched. CDR3 length equals 19 residues. Germline V gene lookup returns CDR1 DFQATT and CDR2 SNEGSKA (reference sequence). The CDR3 nucleotides are TGCAGTGCTAGACCGGGACTAGCGGGAGGGAGGGTAGGGTCGGGTACGCAGTATTTT. Its translation is CSARPGLAGGRVGSGTQYF.

The table lists this clonotype with a count of one. V gene TRBV7-2 combines with J gene TRBJ1-6; D is unresolved. CDR3 length: 15 amino acids. Per the germline V gene, CDR1 is SGHTA and CDR2 is FQGNSA. V lost 2 bases and J 5 bases, leaving 10 bases between the germline ends. The CDR3 DNA follows: TGTGCCAGCAGCTTATCCACGCCTGATAATTCACCCCTCCACTTT. Protein: CASSLSTPDNSPLHF. Looking up the rest from reference TRBV7-2 and TRBJ1-6 gives the full variable domain: GAGVSQSPSNKVTEKGKDVELRCDPISGHTALYWYRQSLGQGLEFLIYFQGNSAPDKSGLPSDRFSAERTGGSVSTLTIQRTQQEDSAVYLCASSLSTPDNSPLHFGNGTRLTVT.